This T cell receptor beta chain was captured in a study of cytomegalovirus exposure and HLA in healthy donors. Study as a whole: Earlier work reported about 110 million unique TCR beta sequences from some 170 million T cells. Tens of millions of unique TCRs, all from HLA-typed donors, were included in an early release of the data.

As for this clone: As yet, its antigen is unknown.

Study conclusions and caveats: Fewer N-insertions (relative to the approximately 670-donor mean) were reportedly seen in an Asian-associated ancestry cluster in a later analysis. Per a later analysis, about 17,000 TCR beta sequences showed association with HLA alleles at 0.05 false discovery rate.

The V end lost 5 bases, the J end lost 7 bases, and 14 bases lay between the germline ends. This CDR3 is built from 14 residues. CDR1 and CDR2 from the germline V gene are SGHTA and FQGTGA. Primers: 60 Vbeta forward and 13 Jbeta reverse. Measured with immunoSEQ multiplex PCR; TCRdb has only the in-frame clones, and not every one. The sample records 170,000 or so clones, over 65% being singletons. The chain links TRBV7-3 to TRBJ2-2, with a possible D match to TRBD2 (5 bases). The clonotype comes from a man in his 60s in good health and CMV-seronegative. What was sequenced was PBMCs. The CDR3 DNA reads as TGTGCCAGCAGCCCGCGACTGAGGGACGGGGAGCTGTTTTTT. It yields the protein CASSPRLRDGELFF.